These T cell receptor beta chains were read from a single sample in a study of T cells after yellow fever vaccination. TCRdb reanalysed the 5' RACE reads using MiXCR and keeps one entry per CDR3 protein. The table has tens of thousands of distinct CDR3 sequences, 6% to 8.5% seen once. The sequencing used PBMCs, either bulk or a sorted T-cell subset (CD4+, CD8+, memory, or dextramer-sorted; not recorded which), collected on the day of the first yellow fever vaccination. Every receptor here comes from a man between 18 and 29 years old who received the YFV17D yellow fever vaccine. Each CDR3 is given with its conserved first and last residue. A D gene is named only where the DNA matches it firmly. Clone size is not always given. Where it is, it says once, few, many or a class for expanded clones.

J	size	V	D	DNA	CDR3
TRBJ1-1	many	TRBV19	-	TGTGCCAGTAGTATGGGACTCAACACTGAAGCTTTCTTT	CASSMGLNTEAFF
TRBJ2-2	-	TRBV6-2/TRBV6-3	TRBD2	TGTGCCAGCAGTTACTCGACTAGCGGGGGAATCGGGGAGCTGTTTTTT	CASSYSTSGGIGELFF
TRBJ1-6	many	TRBV3-1	-	TGTGCCAGCAGCCAAAACGAAGGAGGAGGCTCACCCCTCCACTTT	CASSQNEGGGSPLHF
TRBJ1-2	many	TRBV19	-	TGTGCCAGTAAGGGAGGTGGCTACACCTTC	CASKGGGYTF
TRBJ1-5	many	TRBV28	-	TGTGCCTGCAACGGGGGGAGGCACCAGCCCCAGCATTTT	CACNGGRHQPQHF
TRBJ2-3	few	TRBV5-4	TRBD2	TGTGCCAGCAACCGAGACGGGAGGCAAGATACGCAGTATTTT	CASNRDGRQDTQYF
TRBJ1-1	many	TRBV27	TRBD1	TGTGCCAGCAGTTCTGGGGGGACAGGGAACACTGAAGCTTTCTTT	CASSSGGTGNTEAFF
TRBJ1-6	many	TRBV9	-	TGTGCCAGCAGCGGCCGGGACGGGAATTCACCCCTCCACTTT	CASSGRDGNSPLHF
TRBJ2-2	many	TRBV20-1	TRBD1	TGCAGTGCTTGGGACAGAACCACCGGGGAGCTGTTTTTT	CSAWDRTTGELFF
TRBJ2-3	many	TRBV5-1	TRBD1	TGCGCCAGCAAAGGACAGGGCAGCACAGATACGCAGTATTTT	CASKGQGSTDTQYF
TRBJ1-2	few	TRBV20-1	TRBD1	TGCAGTGCTAGACAGGGGGTTCTCGGCTACACCTTC	CSARQGVLGYTF
TRBJ2-7	many	TRBV20-1	-	TGCAGTGCTAGAGATCCCAGGGGATACGAGCAGTACTTC	CSARDPRGYEQYF
TRBJ2-3	few	TRBV7-3	-	TGTGCCAGCAGCTTAAACGGTGATACGCAGTATTTT	CASSLNGDTQYF
TRBJ1-6	many	TRBV7-2	-	TGTGCCAGCAGCTCCCTCGGGGTCGGTAATTCACCCCTCCACTTT	CASSSLGVGNSPLHF
TRBJ1-2	many	TRBV29-1	TRBD1	TGCAGCGTCAACCAGGGGGCTGTTGGCTACACCTTC	CSVNQGAVGYTF
TRBJ2-3	many	TRBV5-1	-	TGCGCCAGCTCATCAGGAGGCGGGGGCACAGATACGCAGTATTTT	CASSSGGGGTDTQYF
TRBJ2-2	many	TRBV15	-	TGTGCCACCAGCGTAGGCGGGCCGACCGGGGAGCTGTTTTTT	CATSVGGPTGELFF
TRBJ2-1	few	TRBV7-2	-	TGTGCCAGCAGCCTCGGGGCCTACAATGAGCAGTTCTTC	CASSLGAYNEQFF
TRBJ2-6	many	TRBV6-4	-	TGTGCCAGCAGTGACTCGAAATCTGGGGCCAACGTCCTGACTTTC	CASSDSKSGANVLTF
TRBJ2-2	few	TRBV7-2	-	TGTGCCAGCAGCCGAGTAGCGTGGAACACCGGGGAGCTGTTTTTT	CASSRVAWNTGELFF
TRBJ2-2	medium-sized	TRBV6-4	TRBD1	TGTGCCAGCAGTGGGACAGGCACCGGGGAGCTGTTTTTT	CASSGTGTGELFF
TRBJ1-2	many	TRBV7-2	-	TGTGCCAGCAGCTTCTTATCCCGGGATGGCTACACCTTC	CASSFLSRDGYTF
TRBJ2-3	many	TRBV10-3	-	TGTGCCATCAGTGAGACTAGCGATACGCAGTATTTT	CAISETSDTQYF
TRBJ1-4	few	TRBV21-1	-	TGTGCCAGCAGCAAAGCAGAAAAACTGTTTTTT	CASSKAEKLFF
TRBJ1-6	-	TRBV6-5	-	TGTGCCAGCAGTTACTCCGTGGGGGGATGGAGTAATTCACCCCTCCACTTT	CASSYSVGGWSNSPLHF
TRBJ1-5	few	TRBV4-3	TRBD1	TGCGCCAGCAGCCAAGAGCCACAGGGGCACCAGCCCCAGCATTTT	CASSQEPQGHQPQHF
TRBJ1-1	many	TRBV6-1	TRBD1	TGTGCCAGCAGAAAGATGGGACAGGCGAACACTGAAGCTTTCTTT	CASRKMGQANTEAFF
TRBJ2-5	-	TRBV7-9	TRBD2	TGTGCCAGCAGCTCGAACCGGGGACTAGCGGGGGAAGAGACCCAGTACTTC	CASSSNRGLAGEETQYF
TRBJ2-3	-	TRBV20-1	-	TGCAGTGCTGATGGGGACTCAAGCACAGATACGCAGTATTTT	CSADGDSSTDTQYF
TRBJ2-7	many	TRBV7-2	-	TGTGCCAGCAGAAATGTAGGACACCCCTACGAGCAGTACTTC	CASRNVGHPYEQYF
TRBJ1-4	-	TRBV5-6	TRBD1	TGTGCCAGCAGCTTATACCGGGACAGGGGGATCGATGAAAAACTGTTTTTT	CASSLYRDRGIDEKLFF
TRBJ2-5	many	TRBV5-1	-	TGCGCCAGCAGCTTGGGACATGGGGCCGAGACCCAGTACTTC	CASSLGHGAETQYF
TRBJ2-3	-	TRBV7-3	-	TGTGCCAGCAGCTTATCCGGGACAACGAATACGCAGTATTTT	CASSLSGTTNTQYF
TRBJ2-3	-	TRBV7-6	-	TGTGCCAGCAGCGAGGGGCAGGGAACAGATACGCAGTATTTT	CASSEGQGTDTQYF
TRBJ1-1	many	TRBV19	TRBD1	TGTGCCAGTAGTATAGCCGGACAGGGAAAAGCTTTCTTT	CASSIAGQGKAFF
TRBJ1-1	few	TRBV6-5	TRBD1	TGTGCCAGCAGGATGGGACAGTGGGTTGAAGCTTTCTTT	CASRMGQWVEAFF
TRBJ2-2	many	TRBV20-1	TRBD1	TGCAGTGCTAGAGAAGGACAGGACAGCGGGGAGCTGTTTTTT	CSAREGQDSGELFF
TRBJ2-3	many	TRBV14	TRBD1	TGTGCCAGCAGCCAAGCTACTTGGACAGGAGATACGCAGTATTTT	CASSQATWTGDTQYF
TRBJ1-1	many	TRBV7-2	-	TGTGCCAGCAGTCTACACATGGGAGACACTGAAGCTTTCTTT	CASSLHMGDTEAFF
TRBJ1-6	many	TRBV3-1	-	TGTGCCAGCAGCCAACAGGGTCTTAATTCACCCCTCCACTTT	CASSQQGLNSPLHF
TRBJ2-7	few	TRBV7-2	-	TGTGCCAGCAGCCGAGACTGGAGCTCCTACGAGCAGTACTTC	CASSRDWSSYEQYF
TRBJ2-7	-	TRBV18	-	TGTGCCAGCTCACCGGGGACCTACGAGCAGTACTTC	CASSPGTYEQYF
TRBJ1-6	many	TRBV12-3/TRBV12-4	-	TGTGCCAGCCAGTCGGGGGTAAATTCACCCCTCCACTTT	CASQSGVNSPLHF